This TCR beta chain was recorded in a study of Graves' ophthalmopathy and Graves' hyperthyroidism. RNA transcripts provided the template for amplifying TCR beta CDR3 regions. The library came from an HTBI-primed first-round RT-PCR and a second-round multiplex PCR. One entry per CDR3 protein, called by TCRdb with MiXCR from the multiplex PCR reads. The sample shows 400,000 or so distinct CDR3 sequences, roughly 15% of them seen only once. The table lists this clonotype with a few counts. This TCR derives from an adult woman with stable Graves' hyperthyroidism. The material sequenced was peripheral blood.

CDR3 sequence: CASSYGEGLYEQYF. CDR3 in DNA: TGTGCCAGCAGTTACGGGGAGGGGCTCTACGAGCAGTACTTC. The gene calls are TRBV6-5 and TRBJ2-7; 7 bases agree with TRBD2. The CDR3 spans 14 residues. J gave up 3 bases and V 2 bases, and 4 bases lay outside the gene matches. Germline V gene lookup returns CDR1 MNHEY and CDR2 SVGAGI.